This record concerns one TCR beta chain sequence. The antigen is not known. This specimen comes from a study of shared clonotypes between healthy human individuals. Background on the study: For every donor, three CD4 naive, three CD4 memory, two CD8 naive and one CD8 memory plates were used. Whole-study results and caveats: Larger estimated richness was generally seen in naive subsets than in memory subsets.

As defined, naive CD8 cells were CD45RO-negative and positively selected for CCR7, with terminally differentiated effector memory CD45RA+ cells excluded. About 200 ng DNA, about 30,000 T cell genomes, went into each sorted-subset replicate PCR. In the study's own analysis: Filtering differed because ImmunoSEQ produced junction-only sequences that carried no quality scores. TCRdb's table, derived via immunoSEQ multiplex PCR, lists solely in-frame clones and lacks some. Clone size and V and J calls were adopted from that table, with D and trimming inferred from the DNA. The sample records about 2 million clones, approximately 94% being singletons. The sequencing input was naive CD8+ T cells sorted from blood. This TCR derives from a man aged 18 to 30 in good health.

The CDR3 is CAWRELAGEQYF. In DNA, the CDR3 is TGTGCCTGGAGAGAACTAGCAGGCGAGCAGTACTTC. This chain uses TRBV30 with TRBJ2-7; weak D call: TRBD2 (6 bases). The germline CDR1 and CDR2 sequences are GTSNPN and SVGIG (reference sequence). The CDR3 extends over 12 amino acids. V was cut by 3 bases and J by 6 bases, with 12 bases left in between.